Listed below are T cell receptor beta chains from one sample, sequenced in a study of T cell responses to AZD1222 COVID-19 vaccine. Repertoires were generated with immunoSEQ multiplex PCR, while TCRdb's copy carries only in-frame clones and drops some. The repertoire holds some 96,000 clones, over 75% seen once, with 4.2% in the top ten. The material sequenced was peripheral blood, taken on day 0 of MenACWY control vaccination. These receptors were collected from an adult in good health. CDR3s include the opening cysteine and the closing phenylalanine or tryptophan. D genes are given only for firm matches. A clone size is listed for some rows: how often the clone was seen (once, few, many), or a class if it is expanded.

v_gene: TRBV9
abundance: .
d_gene: .
j_gene: TRBJ1-4
CDR3aa: CASSVEGRNEKLFF
CDR3nt: TGTGCCAGCAGCGTAGAGGGCAGGAATGAAAAACTGTTTTTT

v_gene: TRBV6-5
abundance: .
d_gene: .
j_gene: TRBJ1-2
CDR3aa: CASSRTNYGYTF
CDR3nt: TGTGCCAGCAGCCGGACTAACTATGGCTACACCTTC

v_gene: TRBV7-6
abundance: .
d_gene: TRBD1
j_gene: TRBJ1-3
CDR3aa: CASSPQGSGNTIYF
CDR3nt: TGTGCCAGCAGCCCACAGGGGTCTGGAAACACCATATATTTT

v_gene: TRBV7-8
abundance: .
d_gene: .
j_gene: TRBJ1-1
CDR3aa: CASSPRAARSTEAFF
CDR3nt: TGTGCCAGCAGCCCCCGGGCGGCGAGGAGCACTGAAGCTTTCTTT

v_gene: TRBV6-5
abundance: .
d_gene: TRBD1
j_gene: TRBJ2-5
CDR3aa: CASRIPGGRETQYF
CDR3nt: TGTGCCAGCAGGATTCCAGGGGGCAGAGAGACCCAGTACTTC

v_gene: TRBV5-1
abundance: .
d_gene: .
j_gene: TRBJ2-6
CDR3aa: CASSFETFSFSGANVLTF
CDR3nt: TGCGCCAGCAGCTTTGAGACGTTCTCGTTCTCTGGGGCCAACGTCCTGACTTTC

v_gene: TRBV12-3/TRBV12-4
abundance: .
d_gene: .
j_gene: TRBJ1-2
CDR3aa: CASSLIGYGYTF
CDR3nt: TGTGCCAGCAGTTTGATAGGGTATGGCTACACCTTC

v_gene: TRBV6-4
abundance: .
d_gene: .
j_gene: TRBJ1-2
CDR3aa: CASSEPGGYTF
CDR3nt: TGTGCCAGCAGTGAGCCAGGAGGCTACACCTTC

v_gene: TRBV4-1
abundance: .
d_gene: .
j_gene: TRBJ1-5
CDR3aa: CASSQGRGARNQPQHF
CDR3nt: TGCGCCAGCAGCCAGGGCCGGGGGGCGAGGAATCAGCCCCAGCATTTT

v_gene: TRBV6-5
abundance: .
d_gene: .
j_gene: TRBJ1-4
CDR3aa: CASSPAGYNEKLFF
CDR3nt: TGTGCCAGCTCCCCCGCAGGCTATAATGAAAAACTGTTTTTT

v_gene: TRBV11-2
abundance: .
d_gene: TRBD2
j_gene: TRBJ2-2
CDR3aa: CASSQTSGAGTGELFF
CDR3nt: TGTGCCAGCAGCCAGACTAGCGGAGCGGGGACCGGGGAGCTGTTTTTT

v_gene: TRBV2
abundance: .
d_gene: TRBD1
j_gene: TRBJ1-5
CDR3aa: CASSKGGTGVGGNQPQHF
CDR3nt: TGTGCCAGCAGTAAAGGAGGGACAGGGGTGGGTGGCAATCAGCCCCAGCATTTT

v_gene: TRBV2
abundance: .
d_gene: TRBD2
j_gene: TRBJ2-7
CDR3aa: CASSPRAGGFDEQYF
CDR3nt: TGTGCCAGCAGTCCTAGGGCGGGAGGTTTTGACGAGCAGTACTTC

v_gene: TRBV12-3/TRBV12-4
abundance: few
d_gene: .
j_gene: TRBJ1-4
CDR3aa: CASSRSEKLFF
CDR3nt: TGTGCCAGCAGCCGTAGTGAAAAACTGTTTTTT

v_gene: TRBV7-2
abundance: .
d_gene: TRBD2
j_gene: TRBJ2-1
CDR3aa: CASSSASGGKLGQFF
CDR3nt: TGTGCCAGCAGCTCCGCTAGCGGGGGGAAATTAGGGCAGTTCTTC

v_gene: TRBV27
abundance: .
d_gene: .
j_gene: TRBJ2-5
CDR3aa: CASSPEGRAVRGLRETQYF
CDR3nt: TGTGCCAGCAGTCCAGAAGGTCGGGCGGTCAGGGGCCTTCGAGAGACCCAGTACTTC

v_gene: TRBV5-8
abundance: .
d_gene: .
j_gene: TRBJ1-2
CDR3aa: CASSLDGDSPSGYTF
CDR3nt: TGTGCCAGCAGCCTGGATGGGGACTCTCCCTCGGGCTACACCTTC

v_gene: TRBV6-5
abundance: .
d_gene: .
j_gene: TRBJ1-2
CDR3aa: CASSYKGRFGGYTF
CDR3nt: TGTGCCAGCAGTTACAAGGGCAGGTTCGGTGGCTACACCTTC

v_gene: TRBV3-1/TRBV3-2
abundance: .
d_gene: .
j_gene: TRBJ1-2
CDR3aa: CASSQEVGSAYGYTF
CDR3nt: TGTGCCAGCAGCCAAGAGGTCGGTTCGGCCTATGGCTACACCTTC

v_gene: TRBV9
abundance: .
d_gene: .
j_gene: TRBJ1-1
CDR3aa: CASSVWGGRENTEAFF
CDR3nt: TGTGCCAGCAGCGTATGGGGAGGGAGGGAGAACACTGAAGCTTTCTTT

v_gene: TRBV19
abundance: .
d_gene: TRBD1
j_gene: TRBJ1-2
CDR3aa: CAISGTGAYGYTF
CDR3nt: TGTGCCATTTCCGGGACAGGGGCTTATGGCTACACCTTC

v_gene: TRBV12-5
abundance: .
d_gene: TRBD1
j_gene: TRBJ2-2
CDR3aa: CASGPGQGARTGELFF
CDR3nt: TGTGCTAGTGGACCCGGACAGGGGGCGCGGACCGGGGAGCTGTTTTTT

v_gene: TRBV2
abundance: .
d_gene: .
j_gene: TRBJ2-7
CDR3aa: CASTTLLGAEQYF
CDR3nt: TGTGCCAGCACCACCCTCCTCGGGGCCGAGCAGTACTTC

v_gene: TRBV7-3
abundance: .
d_gene: .
j_gene: TRBJ1-5
CDR3aa: CASSPAPNQPQHF
CDR3nt: TGTGCCAGCAGTCCGGCCCCTAATCAGCCCCAGCATTTT

v_gene: TRBV5-1
abundance: .
d_gene: .
j_gene: TRBJ2-7
CDR3aa: CASSQDSEQYF
CDR3nt: TGCGCCAGCAGCCAGGACAGTGAGCAGTACTTC

v_gene: TRBV24-1
abundance: .
d_gene: .
j_gene: TRBJ1-5
CDR3aa: CATSVDGNQPQHF
CDR3nt: TGTGCCACCAGTGTGGACGGGAATCAGCCCCAGCATTTT

v_gene: TRBV29-1
abundance: .
d_gene: .
j_gene: TRBJ2-5
CDR3aa: CSVRGTPGSQETQYF
CDR3nt: TGCAGCGTGAGGGGGACTCCCGGAAGCCAAGAGACCCAGTACTTC

v_gene: TRBV7-2
abundance: .
d_gene: .
j_gene: TRBJ2-5
CDR3aa: CASSVRQRYETQYF
CDR3nt: TGTGCCAGCAGCGTGAGACAGAGATACGAGACCCAGTACTTC

v_gene: TRBV2
abundance: few
d_gene: TRBD2
j_gene: TRBJ2-2
CDR3aa: CASSFSGGETGELFF
CDR3nt: TGTGCCAGCAGTTTTAGCGGGGGGGAAACCGGGGAGCTGTTTTTT

v_gene: TRBV5-1
abundance: .
d_gene: .
j_gene: TRBJ2-7
CDR3aa: CASSLGLDFYEQYF
CDR3nt: TGCGCCAGCAGCTTGGGACTGGACTTTTACGAGCAGTACTTC

v_gene: TRBV2
abundance: .
d_gene: TRBD1
j_gene: TRBJ1-1
CDR3aa: CASSERTGATEAFF
CDR3nt: TGTGCCAGCAGTGAGAGGACAGGGGCCACTGAAGCTTTCTTT

v_gene: TRBV28
abundance: .
d_gene: .
j_gene: TRBJ2-5
CDR3aa: CASSLGAEETQYF
CDR3nt: TGTGCCAGCAGTTTAGGAGCGGAAGAGACCCAGTACTTC

v_gene: TRBV5-1
abundance: .
d_gene: .
j_gene: TRBJ1-2
CDR3aa: CARTRGQHYGYTF
CDR3nt: TGCGCCAGGACTAGAGGCCAGCACTATGGCTACACCTTC

v_gene: TRBV15
abundance: .
d_gene: .
j_gene: TRBJ2-1
CDR3aa: CATSRFGVTNEQFF
CDR3nt: TGTGCCACCAGCAGGTTCGGGGTAACCAATGAGCAGTTCTTC

v_gene: TRBV9
abundance: .
d_gene: .
j_gene: TRBJ2-3
CDR3aa: CASSESGSTDTQYF
CDR3nt: TGTGCCAGCAGCGAGAGCGGAAGCACAGATACGCAGTATTTT

v_gene: TRBV6-5
abundance: .
d_gene: .
j_gene: TRBJ2-5
CDR3aa: CASSYVLSGAGETQYF
CDR3nt: TGTGCCAGCAGTTACGTGCTGTCGGGGGCTGGGGAGACCCAGTACTTC

v_gene: TRBV18
abundance: .
d_gene: .
j_gene: TRBJ2-5
CDR3aa: CASSPAALNGETQYF
CDR3nt: TGTGCCAGCTCACCAGCGGCCCTAAATGGAGAGACCCAGTACTTC

v_gene: TRBV27
abundance: .
d_gene: .
j_gene: TRBJ2-7
CDR3aa: CASSSTGTAYEQYF
CDR3nt: TGTGCCAGCAGTTCCACCGGGACGGCATACGAGCAGTACTTC

v_gene: TRBV12-5
abundance: .
d_gene: .
j_gene: TRBJ2-1
CDR3aa: CASGGANEQFF
CDR3nt: TGTGCTAGTGGCGGGGCCAATGAGCAGTTCTTC